The 23 T cell receptor beta chains reported below all come from one sample, sequenced in a study of T cell repertoires in cytomegalovirus infection. TCRdb reprocessed the reads via MiXCR and lists one record per CDR3 protein. Of a few hundred thousand distinct CDR3 sequences listed, 15% to 20% are singletons. Material: PBMCs. The receptors were gathered from a human donor in good health (CMV status not recorded). Some clones in this sample may be carry-over from other donors' samples.

This clonotype was observed many times. CDR3: CAISREGTPLHF. The CDR3 DNA sequence: TGTGCCATCAGTAGGGAAGGGACACCCCTCCACTTT. The chain carries TRBV10-3 and TRBJ1-6; the D is unclear. With 5 bases removed from V and 11 bases from J, the gap between germline ends came to 10 bases. CDR3 length: 12 amino acids. CDR1 ENHRY and CDR2 SYGVKD come from the germline V gene.

A word on this clonotype: At one boundary the junction diverges from the germline segment, which might be a read error. This chain joins TRBV5-3 and TRBJ2-3, with no clear D. TRBV5-3 carries the ORF label, with uncertain function. The CDR3 loop spans 14 amino acids. The CDR3 DNA is TGTGCCAGCAGCTTGCAGTGGTCTACAGATACGCAGTATTTT. Its translation is CASSLQWSTDTQYF.

This chain's CDR3 is CASKRGGGSYEQYF. The CDR3 DNA reads TGTGCCAGCAAAAGAGGGGGAGGTTCATACGAGCAGTACTTC. V gene TRBV28 combines with J gene TRBJ2-7; D possibly uses TRBD1 or TRBD2 (6 bases each). CDR3 size: 14 residues. Germline V lookup: CDR1 MDHEN, CDR2 SYDVKM. V shed 7 bases and J shed 4 bases, with 17 bases lying between them.

The rearrangement links TRBV24-1 to TRBJ2-1; D assignment may be TRBD1 or TRBD2 (6 bases each). The CDR3 has 16 amino acids. Trimming shortened V by 1 base and J by 1 base, and 10 bases separated the two germline ends. The germline CDR1 and CDR2 sequences are KGHDR and SFDVKD. This CDR3 reads CATSDFGGGSYNEQFF. The CDR3 nucleotides read TGTGCCACCAGTGATTTTGGAGGGGGGTCCTACAATGAGCAGTTCTTC.

This clonotype occurred a few times. The chain is built from TRBV2 and TRBJ2-2; D gene uncertain. Germline lookup yields CDR1 SNHLY and CDR2 FYNNEI. The V end was cut by 4 bases, the J end by 7 bases, with 7 bases between. The CDR3 is 12 amino acids. CDR3 region: CASSGGGGELFF. The CDR3 region has the DNA TGTGCCAGCAGTGGAGGCGGCGGGGAGCTGTTTTTT.

The rearrangement joins TRBV20-1 to TRBJ2-7; 12 bases line up with TRBD2. The CDR3 is 14 residues long. The junction had 3 bases not matched to a gene; V was cut back by 4 bases and J by 2 bases. The germline V gene encodes CDR1 DFQATT and CDR2 SNEGSKA (reference sequence). CDR3 protein: CSANRLAGAYEQYF. In DNA form, the CDR3 reads TGCAGTGCTAATAGACTAGCGGGGGCCTACGAGCAGTACTTC.

The rearrangement links TRBV7-2 to TRBJ2-7; possibly TRBD2 for D (5 bases). The CDR3 spans 13 residues. Trimming removed 0 bases at V and 6 bases at J, with 9 bases between. Germline CDR1 reads SGHTA; CDR2 reads FQGNSA. CDR3 in amino acids: CASSLASGFEQYF. The DNA of the CDR3 is TGTGCCAGCAGCTTAGCTTCGGGGTTCGAGCAGTACTTC.

At least ten counts were recorded for this clonotype. This chain links TRBV7-2 with TRBJ1-1, with D perhaps matching TRBD1 (5 bases). V shed 5 bases and J shed 3 bases, with 22 bases lying between them. The CDR3 consists of 17 residues. The germline V gene has CDR1 SGHTA and CDR2 FQGNSA. The CDR3 DNA is TGTGCCAGCAGCCTCCACGGGGGGACGCGGGGTTACACTGAAGCTTTCTTT. This translates into CASSLHGGTRGYTEAFF.

The rearrangement joins TRBV7-9 to TRBJ1-6; maybe TRBD1 (5 bases). The CDR3 sequence is 15 residues long. Trimming shortened V by 5 bases and J by 4 bases, and 12 bases separated the two germline ends. Germline CDR1 SEHNR, CDR2 FQNEAQ (reference sequence). The CDR3 DNA reads as TGTGCCAGCAGCCCTACCGACAGTTATAATTCACCCCTCCACTTT. Protein sequence: CASSPTDSYNSPLHF.

This clonotype appeared once. The rearrangement links TRBV6-2 or TRBV6-3 to TRBJ1-5; no definite D call. Trimming took off 0 bases at V and 7 bases at J, with 13 bases between the two ends. The germline CDR1 and CDR2 sequences are MNHEY and SVGEGT. The CDR3 is 15 residues long. CDR3 sequence: CASSYSERSWQPQHF. The CDR3 DNA is TGTGCCAGCAGTTACTCCGAGCGGTCCTGGCAGCCCCAGCATTTT.

The genes are TRBV18 and TRBJ1-1; D is possibly TRBD1 (6 bases). There are 17 residues in the CDR3. Germline V gives CDR1 KGHSH, CDR2 LQKENI. Trimming took off 4 bases at V and 5 bases at J, with 23 bases between the two ends. The CDR3 loop is CASSRDSGGGARTEAFF. CDR3 bases: TGTGCCAGCTCACGAGACTCCGGGGGGGGCGCGAGGACTGAAGCTTTCTTT.

In the case of this clonotype: A single base separates this from a much larger clone, so it may be a read error. The chain recombines TRBV25-1 with TRBJ1-2; D may be TRBD1 (5 bases). The CDR3 runs 13 residues. V was clipped by 5 bases and J by 5 bases, with 12 bases between them. Germline values: CDR1 MGHDK, CDR2 SYGVNS. The CDR3, as DNA: TGTGCCAGCAGTCTATCGGAGGGGTATGGCTACACCTTC. Its translation is CASSLSEGYGYTF.

This clonotype appeared a few times. V is TRBV28 and J is TRBJ2-1; 8 nucleotides line up with TRBD2. The CDR3 totals 14 residues. V lost 4 bases, J lost 5 bases, and 4 bases stayed unmatched. From germline, CDR1 is MDHEN and CDR2 SYDVKM. This CDR3 is CASSSGGPNNEQFF. CDR3 nucleotide sequence: TGTGCCAGCAGTTCGGGGGGGCCTAACAATGAGCAGTTCTTC. The full variable domain, completed using reference TRBV28 and TRBJ2-1, is DVKVTQSSRYLVKRTGEKVFLECVQDMDHENMFWYRQDPGLGLRLIYFSYDVKMKEKGDIPEGYSVSREKKERFSLILESASTNQTSMYLCASSSGGPNNEQFFGPGTRLTVL.

In the case of this clonotype: A much larger clonotype is one base distant, so this may be a read error. The chain recombines TRBV6-8 with TRBJ2-2, with a possible D match to TRBD2 (5 bases). This CDR3 has 16 amino acids. In germline, CDR1 is MNHGY, CDR2 SAAAGT. DNA of the CDR3: TGTGTCAGCAGTTACGAGGGCGCGAGTAGGACCGGGGAGCTGTTTTTT. It yields the protein CVSSYEGASRTGELFF.

The chain carries TRBV3-1 and TRBJ2-3; no clear D. The CDR3 covers 16 residues. Germline-derived CDR1 and CDR2 are LGHDT and YNNKEL (reference sequence). V dropped 4 bases and J dropped 2 bases, with 16 bases sitting between them. The CDR3 nucleotides read TGTGCCAGCAGCCCCTTCCAGGTGACGGCCACAGATACGCAGTATTTT. Translation: CASSPFQVTATDTQYF.

The genes are TRBV28 and TRBJ2-1; D perhaps matches TRBD1 (5 bases). The ends were cut back, 6 bases at V and 7 bases at J, with 10 bases in the middle. The CDR3 consists of 12 residues. Germline V gene data show CDR1 as MDHEN and CDR2 as SYDVKM. CDR3 amino acids: CASRRQRNEQFF. DNA of the CDR3: TGTGCCAGCAGAAGACAGAGAAATGAGCAGTTCTTC.

The gene calls are TRBV5-1 and TRBJ1-2, with 7 bases aligning to TRBD1. V was clipped by 1 base and J by 4 bases; unmatched bases: 10. Germline V gives CDR1 SGHRS, CDR2 YFSETQ. CDR3 size: 16 residues. The chain's CDR3 is CASSLTGTGVGYGYTF. CDR3 DNA sequence: TGCGCCAGCAGCTTGACGGGAACAGGGGTGGGCTATGGCTACACCTTC.

The chain recombines TRBV5-4 with TRBJ2-2, with TRBD2 identical over 12 bases. V shed 5 bases and J 6 bases; nucleotides not matched to a gene: 8. Germline CDR1 SGHNT, CDR2 YYREEE (reference sequence). The CDR3 sequence is 16 residues long. The CDR3: CASRASGLAGSGELFF. In nucleotides, the CDR3 is TGTGCCAGCAGGGCGAGCGGACTAGCGGGGTCCGGGGAGCTGTTTTTT. Filled out from reference TRBV5-4 and TRBJ2-2, the complete variable domain reads ETGVTQSPTHLIKTRGQQVTLRCSSQSGHNTVSWYQQALGQGPQFIFQYYREEENGRGNFPPRFSGLQFPNYSSELNVNALELDDSALYLCASRASGLAGSGELFFGEGSRLTVL.

The table lists this clonotype with many counts. The rearrangement links TRBV27 to TRBJ2-3, with unresolved D. Trimming left V 3 bases short and J 0 bases short, with 7 bases between. CDR1 is MNHEY and CDR2 is SMNVEV in the germline V gene (reference sequence). The CDR3 runs 14 residues. CDR3 in DNA: TGTGCCAGCAGTTTTAGTAGGAGCACAGATACGCAGTATTTT. Translating it yields CASSFSRSTDTQYF.

This clonotype was seen a handful of times. This chain joins TRBV20-1 and TRBJ1-1; TRBD1 is a possible D gene (5 bases). The CDR3 is made up of 13 amino acids. V lost 2 bases to trimming and J lost 4 bases, with 11 bases between them. Looked up from germline, CDR1 is DFQATT and CDR2 is SNEGSKA (reference sequence). The CDR3 bases are TGCAGTGCTAGATGGGGGGAGGTCACTGAAGCTTTCTTT. Protein sequence: CSARWGEVTEAFF.

In this sample, this clonotype turned up many times. The J gene is TRBJ1-6, the V gene TRBV12-5, with D perhaps matching TRBD1 (5 bases). Germline V gene lookup returns CDR1 LGHNT and CDR2 FRNRAP. There are 16 residues in the CDR3. Trimming left V 4 bases short and J 7 bases short, with 17 bases between. CDR3 amino acids: CASGWETGRGNSPLHF. CDR3 nucleotide sequence: TGTGCTAGTGGTTGGGAAACTGGACGGGGGAATTCACCCCTCCACTTT.

This clonotype turned up a few times. V gene TRBV5-4 combines with J gene TRBJ2-7; 7 nucleotides agree with TRBD1. J lost 5 bases, V lost 4 bases, and 9 bases had no gene match. Looked up from germline, CDR1 is SGHNT and CDR2 is YYREEE (reference sequence). This CDR3 has 14 amino acids. The CDR3 nucleotides are TGTGCCAGCAGCCCAATTGACAGGGCCCACGAGCAGTACTTC. It encodes CASSPIDRAHEQYF. The whole variable domain, remainder taken from reference TRBV5-4 and TRBJ2-7, is ETGVTQSPTHLIKTRGQQVTLRCSSQSGHNTVSWYQQALGQGPQFIFQYYREEENGRGNFPPRFSGLQFPNYSSELNVNALELDDSALYLCASSPIDRAHEQYFGPGTRLTVT.

This chain links TRBV6-2 or TRBV6-3 with TRBJ2-3; tentatively, D is TRBD2 (6 bases). The CDR3 totals 14 residues. The germline gives CDR1 MNHEY, CDR2 SVGEGT. Trimming took off 4 bases at V and 13 bases at J, with 21 bases between the two ends. This CDR3 reads CASSSNIRPGLKYF. The CDR3 DNA is TGTGCCAGCAGTTCCAATATTCGACCGGGACTCAAGTATTTT.